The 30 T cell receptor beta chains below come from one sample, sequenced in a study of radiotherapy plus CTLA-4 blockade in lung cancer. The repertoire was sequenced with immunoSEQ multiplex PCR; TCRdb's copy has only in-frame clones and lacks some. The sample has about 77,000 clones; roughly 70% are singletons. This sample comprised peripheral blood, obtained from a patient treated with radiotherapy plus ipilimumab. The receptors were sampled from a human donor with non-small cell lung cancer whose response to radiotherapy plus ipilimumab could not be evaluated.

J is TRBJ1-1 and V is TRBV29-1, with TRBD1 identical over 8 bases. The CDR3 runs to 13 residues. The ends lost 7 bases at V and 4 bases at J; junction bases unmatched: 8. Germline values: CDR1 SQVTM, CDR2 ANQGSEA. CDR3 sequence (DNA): TGCAGCGCCCGGACAGGGATGGGCACTGAAGCTTTCTTT. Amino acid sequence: CSARTGMGTEAFF.

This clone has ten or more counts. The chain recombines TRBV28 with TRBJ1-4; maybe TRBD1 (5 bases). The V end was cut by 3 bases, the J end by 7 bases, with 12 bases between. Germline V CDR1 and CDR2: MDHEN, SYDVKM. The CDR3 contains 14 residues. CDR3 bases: TGTGCCAGCAGTTTGGGGGGGGTAGGTGAAAAACTGTTTTTT. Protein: CASSLGGVGEKLFF.

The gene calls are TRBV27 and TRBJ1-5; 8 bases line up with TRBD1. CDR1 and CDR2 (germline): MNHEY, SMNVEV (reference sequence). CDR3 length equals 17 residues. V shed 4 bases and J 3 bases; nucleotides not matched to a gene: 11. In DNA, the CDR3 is TGTGCCAGCAGTTCCCGACAGGGGCCGGGCTTCAATCAGCCCCAGCATTTT. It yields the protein CASSSRQGPGFNQPQHF.

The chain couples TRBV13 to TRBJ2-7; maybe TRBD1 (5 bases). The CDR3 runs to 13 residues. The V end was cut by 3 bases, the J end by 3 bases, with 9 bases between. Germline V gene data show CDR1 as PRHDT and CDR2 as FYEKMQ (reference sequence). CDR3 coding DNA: TGTGCCAGCAGCTTCGACAGAGGCTACGAGCAGTACTTC. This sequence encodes CASSFDRGYEQYF.

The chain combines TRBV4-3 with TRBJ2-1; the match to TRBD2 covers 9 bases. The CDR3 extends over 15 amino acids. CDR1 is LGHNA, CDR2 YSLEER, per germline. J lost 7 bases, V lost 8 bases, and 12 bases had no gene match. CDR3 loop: CASSSSGTSFNEQFF. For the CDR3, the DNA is TGCGCCAGCTCATCCTCCGGGACTAGCTTTAATGAGCAGTTCTTC.

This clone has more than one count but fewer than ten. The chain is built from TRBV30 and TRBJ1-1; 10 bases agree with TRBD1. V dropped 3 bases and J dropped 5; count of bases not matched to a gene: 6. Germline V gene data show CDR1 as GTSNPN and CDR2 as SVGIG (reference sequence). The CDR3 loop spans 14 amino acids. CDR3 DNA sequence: TGTGCCTGGAGCTCGGGACAGGGGAGTACTGAAGCTTTCTTT. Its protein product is CAWSSGQGSTEAFF.

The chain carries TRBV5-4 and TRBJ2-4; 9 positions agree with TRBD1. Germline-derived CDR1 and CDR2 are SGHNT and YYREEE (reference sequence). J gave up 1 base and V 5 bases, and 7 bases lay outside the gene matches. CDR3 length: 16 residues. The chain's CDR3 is CASSQTGGLAKNIQYF. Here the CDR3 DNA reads TGTGCCAGCAGTCAAACAGGGGGCCTGGCCAAAAACATTCAGTACTTC.

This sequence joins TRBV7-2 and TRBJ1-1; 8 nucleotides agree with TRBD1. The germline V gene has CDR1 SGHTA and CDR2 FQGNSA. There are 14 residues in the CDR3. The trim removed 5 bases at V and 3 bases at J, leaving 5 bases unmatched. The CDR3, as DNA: TGTGCCAGCAGCCGGACAGGGAGGGACACTGAAGCTTTCTTT. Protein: CASSRTGRDTEAFF.

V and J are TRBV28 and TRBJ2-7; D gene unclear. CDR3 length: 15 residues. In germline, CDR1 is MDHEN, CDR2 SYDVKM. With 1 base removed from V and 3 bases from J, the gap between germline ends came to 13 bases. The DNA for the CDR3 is TGTGCCAGCAGTTTATTAGACATGACCAGCTACGAGCAGTACTTC. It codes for CASSLLDMTSYEQYF.

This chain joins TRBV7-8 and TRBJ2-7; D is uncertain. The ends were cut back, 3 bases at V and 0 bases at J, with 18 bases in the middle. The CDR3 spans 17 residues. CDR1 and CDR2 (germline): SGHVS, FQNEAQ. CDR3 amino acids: CASSFLPSTVSSYEQYF. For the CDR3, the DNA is TGTGCCAGCAGCTTCCTCCCTTCGACTGTCAGCTCCTACGAGCAGTACTTC.

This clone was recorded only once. The CDR3 bases are TGTGCCAGCAGCCTTAGTAGGGGGAACACTGAAGCTTTCTTT. This codes for CASSLSRGNTEAFF. The V gene is TRBV4-2, the J gene TRBJ1-1; D may be TRBD1 (5 bases). Deletions cut 4 bases from V and 1 base from J, with 10 bases between. CDR3 length equals 14 residues. Germline-derived CDR1 and CDR2 are LGHNA and YNFKEQ.

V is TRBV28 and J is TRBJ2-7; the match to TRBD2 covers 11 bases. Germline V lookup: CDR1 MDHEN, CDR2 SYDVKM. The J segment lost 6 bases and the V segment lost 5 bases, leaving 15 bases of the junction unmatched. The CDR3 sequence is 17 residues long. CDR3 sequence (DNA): TGTGCCAGCAGTCCGGGGACTAGCGGCGCCCCCTCTCTCGAGCAGTACTTC. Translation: CASSPGTSGAPSLEQYF.

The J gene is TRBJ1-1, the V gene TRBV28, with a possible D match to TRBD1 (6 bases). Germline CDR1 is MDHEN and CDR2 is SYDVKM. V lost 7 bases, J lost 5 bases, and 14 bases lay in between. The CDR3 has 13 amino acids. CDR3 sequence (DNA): TGTGCCAGCAACGGGGGGGGGCGGACTGAAGCTTTCTTT. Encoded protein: CASNGGGRTEAFF.

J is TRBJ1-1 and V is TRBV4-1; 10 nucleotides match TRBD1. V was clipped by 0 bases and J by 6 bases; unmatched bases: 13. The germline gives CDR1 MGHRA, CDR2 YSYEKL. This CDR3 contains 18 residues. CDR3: CASSQDQTGGFWVSEAFF. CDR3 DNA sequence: TGCGCCAGCAGCCAAGATCAGACAGGGGGCTTCTGGGTCTCTGAAGCTTTCTTT.

CDR3 in DNA: TGTGCCAGCAGTTTATCCCCTCTGGGCGGGAGGTACGAGCAGTACTTC. Translated: CASSLSPLGGRYEQYF. This chain links TRBV27 with TRBJ2-7; 8 bases are a match to TRBD2. Germline CDR1 reads MNHEY; CDR2 reads SMNVEV (reference sequence). The CDR3 is made up of 16 amino acids. The V gene end was trimmed by 0 bases and the J gene end by 4 bases; junction bases not matched to a gene: 8.

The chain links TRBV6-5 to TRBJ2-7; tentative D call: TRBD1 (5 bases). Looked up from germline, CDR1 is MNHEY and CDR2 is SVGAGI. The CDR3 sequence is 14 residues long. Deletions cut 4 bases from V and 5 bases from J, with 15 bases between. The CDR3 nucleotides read TGTGCCAGCAGTTTCGATGCACAGGTCGACGAGCAGTACTTC. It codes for CASSFDAQVDEQYF.

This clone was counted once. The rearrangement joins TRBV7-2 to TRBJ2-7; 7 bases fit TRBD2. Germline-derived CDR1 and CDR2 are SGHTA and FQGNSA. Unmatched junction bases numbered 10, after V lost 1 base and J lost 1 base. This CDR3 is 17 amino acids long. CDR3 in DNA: TGTGCCAGCAGCTTAGTGGGAGGGTCAACCATTTCCTACGAGCAGTACTTC. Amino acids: CASSLVGGSTISYEQYF.

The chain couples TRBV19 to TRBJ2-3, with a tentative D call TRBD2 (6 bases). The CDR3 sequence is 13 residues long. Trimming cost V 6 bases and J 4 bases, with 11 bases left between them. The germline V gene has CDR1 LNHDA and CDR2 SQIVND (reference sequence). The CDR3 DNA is TGTGCCAGTAGGGCGGTAGCGGCAGATACGCAGTATTTT. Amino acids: CASRAVAADTQYF.

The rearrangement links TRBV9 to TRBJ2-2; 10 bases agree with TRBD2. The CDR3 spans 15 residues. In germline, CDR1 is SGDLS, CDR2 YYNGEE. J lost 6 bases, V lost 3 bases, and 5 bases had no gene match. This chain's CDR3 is CASSASGRGAGELFF. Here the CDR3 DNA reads TGTGCCAGCAGCGCTAGCGGGAGAGGGGCCGGGGAGCTGTTTTTT.

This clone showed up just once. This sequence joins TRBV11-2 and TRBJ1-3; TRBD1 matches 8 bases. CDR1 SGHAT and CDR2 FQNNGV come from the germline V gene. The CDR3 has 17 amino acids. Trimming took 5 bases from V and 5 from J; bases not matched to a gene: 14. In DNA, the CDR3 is TGTGCCAGCAGCCCTGACGACAGGGGAATAAGACGAAACACCATATATTTT. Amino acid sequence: CASSPDDRGIRRNTIYF.

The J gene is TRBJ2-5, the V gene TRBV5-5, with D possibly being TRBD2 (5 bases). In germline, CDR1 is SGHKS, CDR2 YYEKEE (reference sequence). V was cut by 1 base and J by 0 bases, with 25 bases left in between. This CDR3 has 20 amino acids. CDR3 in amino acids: CASSLYAASPGSEYQETQYF. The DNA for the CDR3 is TGTGCCAGCAGCTTGTACGCAGCTAGCCCAGGAAGTGAGTACCAAGAGACCCAGTACTTC.

In DNA, the CDR3 is TGTGCCAGCTTATCTAGCGGGGCATATTACAATGAGCAGTTCTTC. Translated, it gives CASLSSGAYYNEQFF. The chain recombines TRBV6-6 with TRBJ2-1, with TRBD2 matching over 9 bases. V gave up 8 bases and J gave up 4 bases; unmatched junction bases: 9. This CDR3 is 15 amino acids long. Germline values: CDR1 MNHNY, CDR2 SVGAGI (reference sequence).

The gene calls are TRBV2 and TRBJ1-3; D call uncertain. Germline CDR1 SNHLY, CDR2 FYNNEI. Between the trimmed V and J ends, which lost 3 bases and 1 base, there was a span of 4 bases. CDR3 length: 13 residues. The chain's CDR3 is CASSETSGNTIYF. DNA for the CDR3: TGTGCCAGCAGTGAGACATCTGGAAACACCATATATTTT.

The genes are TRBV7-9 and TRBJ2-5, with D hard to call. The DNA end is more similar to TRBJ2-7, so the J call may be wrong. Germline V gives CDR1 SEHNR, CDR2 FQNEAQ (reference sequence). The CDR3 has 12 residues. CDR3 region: CASSLSEYEQYF. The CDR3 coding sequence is TGTGCCAGCAGCTTAAGTGAATACGAGCAGTACTTC.

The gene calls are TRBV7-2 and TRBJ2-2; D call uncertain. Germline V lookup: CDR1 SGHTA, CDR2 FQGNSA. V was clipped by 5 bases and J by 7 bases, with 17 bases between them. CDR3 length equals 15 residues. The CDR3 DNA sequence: TGTGCCAGCAGCCGAGTGATACGCGATAGCGGGGAGCTGTTTTTT. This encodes CASSRVIRDSGELFF. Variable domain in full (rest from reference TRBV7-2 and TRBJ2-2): GAGVSQSPSNKVTEKGKDVELRCDPISGHTALYWYRQSLGQGLEFLIYFQGNSAPDKSGLPSDRFSAERTGGSVSTLTIQRTQQEDSAVYLCASSRVIRDSGELFFGEGSRLTVL.

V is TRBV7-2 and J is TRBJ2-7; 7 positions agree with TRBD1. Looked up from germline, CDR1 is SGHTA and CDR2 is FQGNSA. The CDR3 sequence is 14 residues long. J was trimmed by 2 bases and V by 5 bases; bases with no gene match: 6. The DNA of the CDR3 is TGTGCCAGCAGCCTAACGGGACAGACCTACGAGCAGTACTTC. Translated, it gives CASSLTGQTYEQYF.

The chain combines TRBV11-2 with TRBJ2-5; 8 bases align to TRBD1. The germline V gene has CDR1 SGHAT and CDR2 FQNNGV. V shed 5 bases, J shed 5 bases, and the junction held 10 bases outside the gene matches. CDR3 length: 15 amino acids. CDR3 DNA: TGTGCCAGCAGCCTCGCGGACAGGGTGGGGGAGACCCAGTACTTC. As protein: CASSLADRVGETQYF.

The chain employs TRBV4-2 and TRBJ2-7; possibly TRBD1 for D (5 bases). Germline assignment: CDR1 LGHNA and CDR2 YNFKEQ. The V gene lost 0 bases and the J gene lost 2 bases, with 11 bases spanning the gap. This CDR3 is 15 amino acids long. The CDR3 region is CASSQERRDPYEQYF. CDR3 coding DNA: TGTGCCAGCAGCCAAGAACGCAGGGATCCCTACGAGCAGTACTTC.

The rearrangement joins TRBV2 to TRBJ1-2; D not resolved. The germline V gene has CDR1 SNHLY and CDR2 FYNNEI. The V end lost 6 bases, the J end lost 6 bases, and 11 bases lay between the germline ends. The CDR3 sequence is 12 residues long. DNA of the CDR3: TGTGCCAGCAGCCCAAACGCGAATGGCTACACCTTC. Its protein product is CASSPNANGYTF.

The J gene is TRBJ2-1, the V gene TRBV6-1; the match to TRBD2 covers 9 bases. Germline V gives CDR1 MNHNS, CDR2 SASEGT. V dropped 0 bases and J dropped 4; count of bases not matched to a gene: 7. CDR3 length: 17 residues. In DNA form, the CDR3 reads TGTGCCAGCAGTGAAGCCTTACTAGCGGGTGGGTACAATGAGCAGTTCTTC. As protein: CASSEALLAGGYNEQFF.